The clone carrying this T cell receptor (beta chain) has a handful of counts. Its antigen is undetermined. Everyone who donated was a healthy Caucasian. This sample is part of a study of identical twins. cDNA molecules carried unique molecular identifiers, and template switching added a universal primer site. MiXCR, applied by TCRdb to the 5' RACE reads, yields one record per CDR3 protein. The sample contains 250,000 or so distinct CDR3 sequences, about 8% of which appear only once. The CDR3 runs 14 residues. V was shortened by 1 base and J by 5 bases, with 10 bases between the two germline ends. CDR1 and CDR2 (germline): SGHDN, FVKESK. General study points: Twin sharing of out-of-frame TCR alpha was underestimated by models in monozygotic pairs. Low generation-probability sequences were in excess among twin-shared out-of-frame alpha sequences.

Another study also made use of these data, one on yellow fever vaccine responses in identical twins.

What was sequenced was CD8+ T cells sorted from blood. The sequence came from a woman under 30 in good health. The V and J genes are TRBV14 and TRBJ2-3; D unresolved. The CDR3 DNA follows: TGTGCCAGCAGCCAAGTCCTCTTCCGAGATACGCAGTATTTT. Translation gives CASSQVLFRDTQYF.